Listed below are T cell receptor beta chains from one sample, sequenced in a study of blood T cell repertoires in COVID-19. Only in-frame clones appear in the TCRdb table, and some are missing; sequencing was by immunoSEQ multiplex PCR. This sample yields 200,000 to 250,000 clones, of which 85% to 90% are seen a single time; 2% to 2.5% belongs to the top ten. Sample: peripheral blood. All receptors derive from a woman in her 50s with acute or convalescent COVID-19. The CDR3 runs from the conserved cysteine through the conserved F or W. Each record gives: clone size, D gene, J gene, V gene, CDR3 DNA, CDR3 protein. D genes are given only for firm matches. Clone size appears in some rows only: once, few, many, or a class for an expanded clone.

clone_size: NA
d_call: NA
j_call: TRBJ1-1
v_call: TRBV12-3/TRBV12-4
cdr3_nt: TGTGCCAGCAGATACCAGGAAAACACTGAAGCTTTCTTT
cdr3_aa: CASRYQENTEAFF

clone_size: once
d_call: TRBD1
j_call: TRBJ1-2
v_call: TRBV7-2
cdr3_nt: TGTGCCAGCAGCGGACGGACAGGGCGGGGGAACTATGGCTACACCTTC
cdr3_aa: CASSGRTGRGNYGYTF

clone_size: NA
d_call: TRBD2
j_call: TRBJ2-3
v_call: TRBV11-3
cdr3_nt: TGTGCCAGCAGCTTAGGAACCGGGACTAGCGGGAATGCAGATACGCAGTATTTT
cdr3_aa: CASSLGTGTSGNADTQYF

clone_size: NA
d_call: TRBD2
j_call: TRBJ2-5
v_call: TRBV5-1
cdr3_nt: TGCGCCAGCAGCAGCGGACTAGCGGGGGTTCGGTACCAAGAGACCCAGTACTTC
cdr3_aa: CASSSGLAGVRYQETQYF

clone_size: NA
d_call: TRBD1
j_call: TRBJ1-4
v_call: TRBV30
cdr3_nt: TGTGCCTGGAGTGGGACAGGGGAAAAACTGTTTTTT
cdr3_aa: CAWSGTGEKLFF

clone_size: NA
d_call: TRBD2
j_call: TRBJ2-3
v_call: TRBV6-5
cdr3_nt: TGTGCCACTATAGCGGGGGTGGGCCCCGATACGCAGTATTTT
cdr3_aa: CATIAGVGPDTQYF

clone_size: NA
d_call: NA
j_call: TRBJ1-2
v_call: TRBV4-3
cdr3_nt: TGCGCCAGCAGCCAAGGGACTTTCAACGGGGATGGCTACACCTTC
cdr3_aa: CASSQGTFNGDGYTF

clone_size: NA
d_call: NA
j_call: TRBJ1-1
v_call: TRBV24-1
cdr3_nt: TGTGCCACCAGTGACTTCAAAGAGACTGAAGCTTTCTTT
cdr3_aa: CATSDFKETEAFF

clone_size: NA
d_call: TRBD2
j_call: TRBJ2-2
v_call: TRBV6-4
cdr3_nt: TGTGCCACCAGGGAGCGGGAAAACACCGGGGAGCTGTTTTTT
cdr3_aa: CATRERENTGELFF

clone_size: NA
d_call: TRBD1
j_call: TRBJ1-4
v_call: TRBV3-1/TRBV3-2
cdr3_nt: TGTGCCAGCAGCCAGACAGGGGCAGGGTCTAATGAAAAACTGTTTTTT
cdr3_aa: CASSQTGAGSNEKLFF

clone_size: NA
d_call: TRBD1
j_call: TRBJ2-7
v_call: TRBV30
cdr3_nt: TGTGCCTGGAAAGGGGACAGGTACTCCTACGAGCAGTACTTC
cdr3_aa: CAWKGDRYSYEQYF

clone_size: NA
d_call: TRBD1
j_call: TRBJ1-6
v_call: TRBV15
cdr3_nt: TGTGCCACCAGCAGGACACAGGGGATTTCACCCCTCCACTTT
cdr3_aa: CATSRTQGISPLHF

clone_size: few
d_call: NA
j_call: TRBJ1-5
v_call: TRBV21-1
cdr3_nt: TGTGCCAGCAGCAAAGGAGTAGAAGGGGGGGGAGGCCAGCCCCAGCATTTT
cdr3_aa: CASSKGVEGGGGQPQHF

clone_size: NA
d_call: NA
j_call: TRBJ1-2
v_call: TRBV24-1
cdr3_nt: TGTGCCACCAGTGATCCCGGAGAGGACTATGGCTACACCTTC
cdr3_aa: CATSDPGEDYGYTF

clone_size: NA
d_call: TRBD2
j_call: TRBJ2-3
v_call: TRBV5-4
cdr3_nt: TGTGCCAGCCGCATTAGCGGGGGGGCTGATACGCAGTATTTT
cdr3_aa: CASRISGGADTQYF

clone_size: NA
d_call: NA
j_call: TRBJ2-4
v_call: TRBV15
cdr3_nt: TGTGCCACCAGCAGAGATGGACGGGGTAGCAAAAACATTCAGTACTTC
cdr3_aa: CATSRDGRGSKNIQYF

clone_size: NA
d_call: NA
j_call: TRBJ2-6
v_call: TRBV20-1
cdr3_nt: TGCAGTGCTAGTCGGGAAGGCTCTGGGGCCAACGTCCTGACTTTC
cdr3_aa: CSASREGSGANVLTF

clone_size: NA
d_call: NA
j_call: TRBJ2-7
v_call: TRBV7-2
cdr3_nt: TGTGCCAGCAGCTTAGATCCGGGGACCTACGAGCAGTACTTC
cdr3_aa: CASSLDPGTYEQYF

clone_size: NA
d_call: TRBD1
j_call: TRBJ1-1
v_call: TRBV9
cdr3_nt: TGTGCCAGCAGCGAGGGGACAGGGTTGAACACTGAAGCTTTCTTT
cdr3_aa: CASSEGTGLNTEAFF

clone_size: NA
d_call: TRBD2
j_call: TRBJ2-1
v_call: TRBV7-3
cdr3_nt: TGTGCCAGCAGCTCCCTGGCGGGGGATTTCAATGAGCAGTTCTTC
cdr3_aa: CASSSLAGDFNEQFF

clone_size: NA
d_call: TRBD1
j_call: TRBJ1-1
v_call: TRBV27
cdr3_nt: TGTGCCAGTACAGGGGGAACTGAAGCTTTCTTT
cdr3_aa: CASTGGTEAFF

clone_size: NA
d_call: NA
j_call: TRBJ1-6
v_call: TRBV18
cdr3_nt: TGTGCCAGCTCACCCGCGGGGACCTATAATTCACCCCTCCACTTT
cdr3_aa: CASSPAGTYNSPLHF

clone_size: NA
d_call: NA
j_call: TRBJ1-2
v_call: TRBV7-2
cdr3_nt: TGTGCCAGCAGCTCTGCGGCAGGGGTTGGCTACACCTTC
cdr3_aa: CASSSAAGVGYTF

clone_size: NA
d_call: NA
j_call: TRBJ1-2
v_call: TRBV21-1
cdr3_nt: TGTGCCAGCAGCAAAGCCGACAGGGGATCCCCTAACTATGGCTACACCTTC
cdr3_aa: CASSKADRGSPNYGYTF

clone_size: NA
d_call: TRBD2
j_call: TRBJ2-3
v_call: TRBV29-1
cdr3_nt: TGCAGCGTCTCCGGGACTAGTTATTCAGATACGCAGTATTTT
cdr3_aa: CSVSGTSYSDTQYF

clone_size: NA
d_call: TRBD2
j_call: TRBJ2-1
v_call: TRBV19
cdr3_nt: TGTGCCAGTAGTCGGCCTAGCGGGATCTCGGATGAGCAGTTCTTC
cdr3_aa: CASSRPSGISDEQFF

clone_size: NA
d_call: TRBD1
j_call: TRBJ1-5
v_call: TRBV7-9
cdr3_nt: TGTGCCAGCAGGGGACAGGATAGCAATCAGCCCCAGCATTTT
cdr3_aa: CASRGQDSNQPQHF

clone_size: few
d_call: NA
j_call: TRBJ2-7
v_call: TRBV5-8
cdr3_nt: TGTGCCAGCAGCTTGGGTCCCGGAGCCCGGGAGCAGTACTTC
cdr3_aa: CASSLGPGAREQYF

clone_size: NA
d_call: TRBD1
j_call: TRBJ1-1
v_call: TRBV6-6
cdr3_nt: TGTGCCAGCTGTGGGACAGGGGGCCCCATGAACACTGAAGCTTTCTTT
cdr3_aa: CASCGTGGPMNTEAFF

clone_size: NA
d_call: TRBD1
j_call: TRBJ2-7
v_call: TRBV4-1
cdr3_nt: TGCGCCAGCAGCCCCGGGACAGGGGACCCCTACGAGCAGTACTTC
cdr3_aa: CASSPGTGDPYEQYF